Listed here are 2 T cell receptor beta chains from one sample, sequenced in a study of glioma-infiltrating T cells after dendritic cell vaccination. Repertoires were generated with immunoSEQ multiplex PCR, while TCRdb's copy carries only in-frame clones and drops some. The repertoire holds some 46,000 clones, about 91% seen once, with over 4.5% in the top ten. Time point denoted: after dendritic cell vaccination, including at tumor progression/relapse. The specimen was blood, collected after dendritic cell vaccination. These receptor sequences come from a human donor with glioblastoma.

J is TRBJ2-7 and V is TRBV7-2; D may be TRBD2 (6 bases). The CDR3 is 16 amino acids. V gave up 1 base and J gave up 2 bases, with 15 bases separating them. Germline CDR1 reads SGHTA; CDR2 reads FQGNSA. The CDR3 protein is CASSLVSSASTYEQYF. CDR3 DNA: TGTGCCAGCAGCTTAGTCTCTAGCGCTTCTACCTACGAGCAGTACTTC.

The CDR3 coding sequence is TGTGCCAGTAGTTCACAGGGGGTCCGTTCTGCTGAAGCTTTCTTT. It codes for CASSSQGVRSAEAFF. V and J are TRBV19 and TRBJ1-1, with TRBD1 matching 8 bases. Germline V gene sequence: CDR1 LNHDA, CDR2 SQIVND (reference sequence). The CDR3 is made up of 15 amino acids. With V trimmed by 5 bases and J by 6 bases, 11 bases remained unmatched.